These 21 T cell receptor beta chains share one sample of origin, sequenced in a study of radiotherapy plus CTLA-4 blockade in lung cancer. TCRdb keeps only in-frame clones here, not all; method: immunoSEQ multiplex PCR. The sample includes approximately 44,000 clones, approximately 76% seen only once; the top ten take 8.3%. The input for sequencing was peripheral blood, taken from a patient treated with radiotherapy plus ipilimumab. These receptors all stem from a human donor with non-small cell lung cancer who had stable disease on radiotherapy plus ipilimumab.

On this clone itself: Other DNA sequences of this sample code for an identical CDR3. The chain joins TRBV30 to TRBJ1-1; D unclear. V was shortened by 0 bases and J by 4 bases, with 12 bases between the two germline ends. Germline V gives CDR1 GTSNPN, CDR2 SVGIG (reference sequence). The CDR3 length is 14 residues. Written as DNA, the CDR3 is TGTGCCTGGAGTGTCCAGATGGGGTTCACTGAAGCTTTCTTT. It is translated as CAWSVQMGFTEAFF.

The V and J genes are TRBV6-1 and TRBJ2-7; D unclear. The V and J ends lost 3 bases and 2 bases respectively, with 14 bases between them. The CDR3 has 15 residues. Germline V lookup: CDR1 MNHNS, CDR2 SASEGT. The chain's CDR3 is CASSDSAFPPYEQYV. Written as DNA, the CDR3 is TGTGCCAGCAGTGATTCGGCGTTCCCTCCCTACGAGCAGTACGTC.

The V call is TRBV19, the J call TRBJ1-4; 10 bases line up with TRBD1. Germline lookup yields CDR1 LNHDA and CDR2 SQIVND (reference sequence). J lost 10 bases, V lost 4 bases, and 9 bases had no gene match. CDR3 length equals 15 residues. CDR3 loop: CASSRGTGDFGKLFF. The CDR3 DNA sequence: TGTGCCAGTAGTAGAGGGACAGGGGATTTTGGAAAACTGTTTTTT.

V and J are TRBV18 and TRBJ2-5, with D possibly TRBD1 on 6 matching bases. This CDR3 is 14 amino acids long. The V end was cut by 3 bases, the J end by 2 bases, with 10 bases between. Germline CDR1 and CDR2: KGHSH and LQKENI. The CDR3 is CASSPSGQQETQYF. In nucleotides, the CDR3 is TGTGCCAGCTCACCTTCCGGACAGCAAGAGACCCAGTACTTC.

The chain employs TRBV7-8 and TRBJ1-2, with 9 bases identical to TRBD1. Germline lookup yields CDR1 SGHVS and CDR2 FQNEAQ. Losses at the gene ends were 3 bases for V and 6 bases for J; bases not matched to a gene: 5. This CDR3 spans 14 amino acids. CDR3 loop: CASSLAGQGDGYTF. For the CDR3, the DNA is TGTGCCAGCAGCTTGGCGGGACAGGGTGATGGCTACACCTTC.

The genes are TRBV21-1 and TRBJ1-2. TRBV21-1 is a pseudogene locus. The CDR3 is made up of 16 amino acids. The CDR3 sequence is CASSQRDTGRNYGYTF. The CDR3 nucleotides read TGTGCCAGCAGCCAGAGGGATACGGGACGGAACTATGGCTACACCTTC.

The chain recombines TRBV6-5 with TRBJ1-2, with 8 bases aligning to TRBD1. The trim removed 4 bases at V and 5 bases at J, leaving 12 bases unmatched. From germline, CDR1 is MNHEY and CDR2 SVGAGI. CDR3 length: 16 residues. The CDR3 region has the DNA TGTGCCAGCAGTTTCGTAACCGGGACAGGTGCTTATGGCTACACCTTC. Protein: CASSFVTGTGAYGYTF.

The chain couples TRBV20-1 to TRBJ2-5; D uncertain. CDR3 size: 11 residues. Trimming cost V 1 base and J 5 bases, with 5 bases left between them. CDR1 and CDR2 (germline): DFQATT, SNEGSKA (reference sequence). The CDR3 sequence is CSARVAETQYF. For the CDR3, the DNA is TGCAGTGCTAGAGTGGCCGAGACCCAGTACTTC.

Judged by abundance, this clone is medium-sized (0.01 to 0.1%). The chain is built from TRBV5-1 and TRBJ2-2; 15 nucleotides match TRBD2. The germline CDR1 and CDR2 sequences are SGHRS and YFSETQ. The CDR3 is 19 residues long. The V segment lost 4 bases and the J segment 3 bases; nucleotides outside the gene matches: 10. The CDR3 DNA reads as TGCGCCAGCAGCCAACGGACTAGCGGGGGGGCTCTGGACACCGGGGAGCTGTTTTTT. Amino acid sequence: CASSQRTSGGALDTGELFF.

The chain is built from TRBV4-2 and TRBJ2-5, with D perhaps TRBD2 (6 bases). V lost 0 bases, J lost 3 bases, and 11 bases lay in between. This CDR3 is 15 amino acids long. The V gene's germline CDR1 is LGHNA and CDR2 YNFKEQ. Written as DNA, the CDR3 is TGTGCCAGCAGCCAAGAATTAGGAGGGGAAGAGACCCAGTACTTC. It translates to CASSQELGGEETQYF.

The rearrangement joins TRBV10-1 to TRBJ1-1; TRBD1 might be the D (5 bases). The CDR3 length is 17 residues. The V end was cut by 4 bases, the J end by 5 bases, with 23 bases between. The germline gives CDR1 WNHNN, CDR2 SYGVQD (reference sequence). In DNA form, the CDR3 reads TGCGCCAGCAGTGCAGGGAATAGGCAGACGTTGAGGACTGAAGCTTTCTTT. This gives the protein CASSAGNRQTLRTEAFF.

V gene TRBV9 combines with J gene TRBJ1-1, with no clear D. The germline V and J ends were trimmed by 4 bases and 1 base, with 11 bases remaining between them. This CDR3 comprises 14 residues. Germline V gene data show CDR1 as SGDLS and CDR2 as YYNGEE. CDR3 DNA sequence: TGTGCCAGCAGCCAACTCCATGCGAACACTGAAGCTTTCTTT. This gives the protein CASSQLHANTEAFF.

Remarks on this clone: Other DNA sequences in the sample encode the same CDR3. The J gene is TRBJ2-3, the V gene TRBV9; 9 bases are a match to TRBD1. The V gene's germline CDR1 is SGDLS and CDR2 YYNGEE. V was clipped by 3 bases and J by 2 bases; unmatched bases: 7. This CDR3 spans 16 amino acids. CDR3 in DNA: TGTGCCAGCAGCGCACCGGGACAGGGAACCACAGATACGCAGTATTTT. Amino acids: CASSAPGQGTTDTQYF.

This clone was observed once. The rearrangement joins TRBV5-6 to TRBJ2-3; TRBD1 matches 7 bases. Trimming took 6 bases from V and 6 from J; bases not matched to a gene: 10. There are 14 residues in the CDR3. Germline V CDR1 and CDR2: SGHDT, YYEEEE. Here the CDR3 DNA reads TGTGCCAGCACCCTTACAGGGGTGGGGGATACGCAGTATTTT. Protein sequence: CASTLTGVGDTQYF.

The rearrangement links TRBV16 to TRBJ2-7; D may be TRBD2 (5 bases). The germline gives CDR1 KGHSY, CDR2 FQNENV. This CDR3 contains 14 residues. Trimming left V 2 bases short and J 2 bases short, with 10 bases between. The CDR3 loop reads CASSQGHGAYEQYV. The CDR3 DNA reads TGTGCCAGCAGCCAAGGTCACGGGGCCTACGAGCAGTACGTC.

The chain carries TRBV5-1 and TRBJ1-2; 7 bases fit TRBD1. In germline, CDR1 is SGHRS, CDR2 YFSETQ. The V gene end was trimmed by 6 bases and the J gene end by 0 bases; junction bases not matched to a gene: 8. The CDR3 consists of 15 residues. CDR3 nucleotide sequence: TGCGCCAGCAACTCGGGGCAGGGGGCTAACTATGGCTACACCTTC. Translating gives CASNSGQGANYGYTF.

This CDR3 is CASSATGSHNSPLHF. The CDR3 DNA reads TGTGCCAGCAGCGCGACAGGGTCACATAATTCACCCCTCCACTTT. This chain connects TRBV11-3 to TRBJ1-6; TRBD1 aligns across 7 bases. The CDR3 has 15 amino acids. V was pared by 5 bases and J by 5 bases, with 6 bases of the junction left unmatched. Germline assignment: CDR1 SGHNT and CDR2 YENEEA.

The chain combines TRBV6-6 with TRBJ1-2, with a tentative D call TRBD1 (5 bases). Trimming pared 2 bases from V and 8 bases from J, leaving 18 bases between. This CDR3 is 15 amino acids long. Germline values: CDR1 MNHNY, CDR2 SVGAGI (reference sequence). The DNA of the CDR3 is TGTGCCAGCAGTTACGGGCCCCGGGGGTTAGGCGGCTACACCTTC. This codes for CASSYGPRGLGGYTF.

This clone was observed a handful of times. This chain links TRBV29-1 with TRBJ1-1; no reliable D call. V gave up 3 bases and J gave up 0 bases, with 8 bases separating them. Germline-derived CDR1 and CDR2 are SQVTM and ANQGSEA. This CDR3 comprises 13 residues. DNA of the CDR3: TGCAGCGTTGAGCACAGCATGAACACTGAAGCTTTCTTT. Amino acid sequence: CSVEHSMNTEAFF.

This sequence joins TRBV7-8 and TRBJ1-6; 9 nucleotides align to TRBD1. J lost 9 bases, V lost 6 bases, and 12 bases had no gene match. The CDR3 length is 16 residues. Germline-derived CDR1 and CDR2 are SGHVS and FQNEAQ. The CDR3 DNA reads as TGTGCCAGCAGTCAACGGGGTGGGACAGGGTCTTCACCCCTCCACTTT. Its translation: CASSQRGGTGSSPLHF.

This chain joins TRBV23-1 and TRBJ1-6; D uncertain. TRBV23-1 is treated as an ORF (open reading frame) with a function not yet certain. V gave up 0 bases and J gave up 0 bases, with 15 bases separating them. The CDR3 consists of 19 residues. In DNA, the CDR3 is TGCGCCAGCAGTCAATCGTTGGAGGGAAAGAGCTCCTATAATTCACCCCTCCACTTT. Its translation: CASSQSLEGKSSYNSPLHF.